The present TCR beta chain was sequenced within a study of T cells in Graves' hyperthyroidism and ophthalmopathy. Overall study: Peripheral blood samples were taken at initial diagnosis, prior to any treatment. Study-wide results and limits: Most expanded thyroid clonotypes above 0.001 also appeared in blood.

Amplified regions were TCR beta CDR3 sequences from RNA transcripts. The study used the HTBI primer set for a first-round RT-PCR of the TCR CDR3. One entry per CDR3 protein, called by TCRdb with MiXCR from the multiplex PCR reads. The top ten hold 30% of the sample, which has 270,000 or so distinct CDR3 sequences, roughly 15% seen once. Trimming removed 4 bases from V and 5 bases from J; junction bases left unmatched: 8. Germline values: CDR1 MNHEY, CDR2 SMNVEV (reference sequence). The CDR3 loop spans 15 amino acids. In its sample, this clonotype was seen many times. Its antigen is undetermined. Input material: blood. The sequence was collected from a woman in her 50s with Graves' hyperthyroidism that later progressed to Graves' ophthalmopathy. V and J are TRBV27 and TRBJ2-5; the match to TRBD2 covers 9 bases. This chain's CDR3 is CASSSRGRAWETQYF. CDR3 sequence (DNA): TGTGCCAGCAGTTCGCGCGGGAGGGCCTGGGAGACCCAGTACTTC.